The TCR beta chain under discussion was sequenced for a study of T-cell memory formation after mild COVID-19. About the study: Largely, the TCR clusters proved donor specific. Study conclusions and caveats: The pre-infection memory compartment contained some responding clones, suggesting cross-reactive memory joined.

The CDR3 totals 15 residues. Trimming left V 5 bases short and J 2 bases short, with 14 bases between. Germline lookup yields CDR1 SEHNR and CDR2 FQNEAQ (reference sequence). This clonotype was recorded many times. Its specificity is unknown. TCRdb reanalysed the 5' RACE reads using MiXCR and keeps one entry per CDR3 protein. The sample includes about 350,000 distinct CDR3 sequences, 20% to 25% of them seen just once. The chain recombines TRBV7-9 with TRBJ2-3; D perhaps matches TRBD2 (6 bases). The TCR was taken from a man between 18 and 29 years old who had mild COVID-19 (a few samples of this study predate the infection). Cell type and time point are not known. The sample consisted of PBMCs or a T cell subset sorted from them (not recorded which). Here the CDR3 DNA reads TGTGCCAGCAGCCCCCGGGGAGGATACACAGATACGCAGTATTTT. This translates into CASSPRGGYTDTQYF. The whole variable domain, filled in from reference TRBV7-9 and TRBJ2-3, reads DTGVSQNPRHKITKRGQNVTFRCDPISEHNRLYWYRQTLGQGPEFLTYFQNEAQLEKSRLLSDRFSAERPKGSFSTLEIQRTEQGDSAMYLCASSPRGGYTDTQYFGPGTRLTVL.